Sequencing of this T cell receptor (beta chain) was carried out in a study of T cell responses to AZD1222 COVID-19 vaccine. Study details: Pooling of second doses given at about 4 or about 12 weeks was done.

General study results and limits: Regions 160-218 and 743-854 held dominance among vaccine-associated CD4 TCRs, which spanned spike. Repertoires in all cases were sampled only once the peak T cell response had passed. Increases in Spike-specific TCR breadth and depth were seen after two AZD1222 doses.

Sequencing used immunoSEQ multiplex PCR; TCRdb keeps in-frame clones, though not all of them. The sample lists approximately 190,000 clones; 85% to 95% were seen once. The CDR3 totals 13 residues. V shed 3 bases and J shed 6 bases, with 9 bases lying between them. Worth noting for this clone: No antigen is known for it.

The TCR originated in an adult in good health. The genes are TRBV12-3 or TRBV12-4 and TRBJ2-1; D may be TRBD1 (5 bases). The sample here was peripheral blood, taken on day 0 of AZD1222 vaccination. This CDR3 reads CASSLIRANEQFF. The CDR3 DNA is TGTGCCAGCAGTTTGATCAGGGCCAATGAGCAGTTCTTC.